This is a list of T cell receptor beta chains from one sample in a study of cytomegalovirus exposure and HLA in healthy donors. Sequencing used immunoSEQ multiplex PCR; TCRdb keeps in-frame clones, though not all of them. The sample carries roughly 78,000 clones, 65% to 70% recorded once. Sequencing was carried out using PBMCs. Receptor source: a man aged 35 to 55 in good health and CMV-seropositive. The CDR3 runs from the conserved cysteine through the conserved F or W. D genes are given only for firm matches. Size tells how often a clone was seen (once, few, many) or the class of an expanded clone, and some rows leave it out.

v_call,d_call,j_call,clone_size,cdr3_nt,cdr3_aa
TRBV5-8,.,TRBJ2-7,.,TGTGCCAGCAGCTTGCCAGGGGACTACGAGCAGTACTTC,CASSLPGDYEQYF
TRBV6-1,.,TRBJ2-3,.,TGTGCCAGCAGTGAAGTAACGCCCCCAGGGGAGACAGATACGCAGTATTTT,CASSEVTPPGETDTQYF
TRBV9,.,TRBJ1-6,.,TGTGCCAGCAGCCCGACAGTGAATAATTCACCCCTCCACTTT,CASSPTVNNSPLHF
TRBV29-1,.,TRBJ2-7,once,TGCAGCGTCGCCCTCAGGGGGGCGAACTACGAGCAGTACTTC,CSVALRGANYEQYF
TRBV27,.,TRBJ1-2,.,TGTGCCAGCAGCGCAGGGTTCGGCTATGGCTACACCTTC,CASSAGFGYGYTF
TRBV28,.,TRBJ2-7,.,TGTGCCAGCGCTTCCCACCTATCCGGGACAACTTACTCCTACGAGCAGTACTTC,CASASHLSGTTYSYEQYF
TRBV5-1,.,TRBJ1-1,few,TGCGCCAGCGGTGGGGGGGGAGTTCAGGTTGAAGCTTTCTTT,CASGGGGVQVEAFF
TRBV5-1,.,TRBJ2-5,.,TGCGCCAGCAGCCGCCTACTCAGGGGAGGGTCCCAAGAGACCCAGTACTTC,CASSRLLRGGSQETQYF
TRBV4-1,.,TRBJ1-1,.,TGCGCCAGCAGCTCAAGAGGTACGGAGGGATTGGCTTTCTTT,CASSSRGTEGLAFF
TRBV4-3,.,TRBJ2-6,.,TGCGCCAGCAGCCAAGAATATAACTCTGGGGCCAACGTCCTGACTTTC,CASSQEYNSGANVLTF
TRBV6-5,.,TRBJ2-2,few,TGTGCCAGCAGTTACTCAGGGGGGGCGGGCACCGGGGAGCTGTTTTTT,CASSYSGGAGTGELFF
TRBV5-1,.,TRBJ1-3,few,TGCGCCAGCAGCTTGGCCAGCTCTGGAAACACCATATATTTT,CASSLASSGNTIYF
TRBV19,TRBD2,TRBJ2-7,few,TGTGCCAGTAGTATAGCCGCCCTCCCTAGCGGGACCCCCTACGAGCAGTACTTC,CASSIAALPSGTPYEQYF
TRBV30,.,TRBJ2-3,.,TGTGCCTGGACAGGGAACGCAGATACGCAGTATTTT,CAWTGNADTQYF
TRBV7-3,TRBD1,TRBJ1-1,.,TGTGCCAGCAGCTTGGGGACAGGGAACGCTGAAGCTTTCTTT,CASSLGTGNAEAFF
TRBV7-9,.,TRBJ2-3,.,TGTGCCAGCAGCTCTATGGCCGGGACGCAGTATTTT,CASSSMAGTQYF
TRBV6-6,.,TRBJ2-1,once,TGTGCCAGCAGCCGGGACACCTACAATGAGCAGTTCTTC,CASSRDTYNEQFF
TRBV9,TRBD2,TRBJ2-5,few,TGTGCCAGCAGCGCCTGGACTAGCGGGGAGGCTCAGTACTTC,CASSAWTSGEAQYF
TRBV29-1,.,TRBJ1-1,.,TGCAGCGCTCTCTTCGATCGCCCGGGGTCCACCGGAGCTTTCTTT,CSALFDRPGSTGAFF
TRBV6-5,TRBD2,TRBJ2-2,.,TGTGCCAGCAGTAGCGGGGGCCCCGGGGAGCTGTTTTTT,CASSSGGPGELFF
TRBV5-6,.,TRBJ2-7,.,TGTGCCAGCCATTCCGCCGGGGGATACGAGCAGTACTTC,CASHSAGGYEQYF
TRBV7-2,TRBD1,TRBJ1-4,.,TGTGCCAGCAGCATCAGATCCGGGACAGGGGGCGGAAAACTGTTTTTT,CASSIRSGTGGGKLFF
TRBV9,TRBD2,TRBJ2-1,.,TGTGCCAGCAGCGGTATGGGTCTAGCGGGGGAATACTCCTACAATGAGCAGTTCTTC,CASSGMGLAGEYSYNEQFF
TRBV7-9,.,TRBJ2-3,.,TGTGCCAGCAGCTTAGTATCCCAGCGAACAGATACGCAGTATTTT,CASSLVSQRTDTQYF
TRBV7-3,TRBD2,TRBJ2-3,.,TGTGCCAGCAGCCCAATGGGGGGGAGCACAGATACGCAGTATTTT,CASSPMGGSTDTQYF
TRBV10-3,.,TRBJ1-2,.,TGTGCCATCAGTGAAGGGGCGTCCGGCTACACCTTC,CAISEGASGYTF
TRBV10-1,TRBD2,TRBJ2-1,.,TGCGCCAGCAGTGAGTCAGGGCGGGGGGCCGGCAATGAGCAGTTCTTC,CASSESGRGAGNEQFF
TRBV11-1,.,TRBJ2-7,.,TGTGCCAGCAGGCGTTCCGGGACATCCTCCTACGAGCAGTACTTC,CASRRSGTSSYEQYF
TRBV28,.,TRBJ1-2,few,TGTGCCAGCGGGAGGACCGACCCAACCTATGGCTACACCTTC,CASGRTDPTYGYTF
TRBV30,.,TRBJ1-6,few,TGTGCCTGTGCTACAGGGAACTATAATTCACCCCTCCACTTT,CACATGNYNSPLHF
TRBV10-2,TRBD1,TRBJ2-7,.,TGCGCCAGCAGTGCGGGACAGAAGTACGAGCAGTACTTC,CASSAGQKYEQYF
TRBV6-6,.,TRBJ1-1,.,TGTGCCAGCCTTGAGGGTCGGCGGTCGAACACTGAAGCTTTCTTT,CASLEGRRSNTEAFF
TRBV28,.,TRBJ1-5,.,TGTGCCAGCAAAGGAGTGGAAGGGAGGTTTAAGCAGCCCCAGCATTTT,CASKGVEGRFKQPQHF
TRBV10-3,.,TRBJ1-1,few,TGTGCCATCAGTGACCCTGGGGAGGCTGAAGCTTTCTTT,CAISDPGEAEAFF
TRBV19,.,TRBJ1-1,.,TGTGCCAGTAGTATGAGCCCCGGGGCTGAAGCTTTCTTT,CASSMSPGAEAFF
TRBV15,TRBD1,TRBJ2-5,once,TGTGCCACCAGCAGCGGGACAGTCCCAGAGACCCAGTACTTC,CATSSGTVPETQYF
TRBV4-2,TRBD1,TRBJ1-2,.,TGTGCCAGCAGCCAGGAGGACAGGTACTATGGCTACACCTTC,CASSQEDRYYGYTF
TRBV28,.,TRBJ2-1,few,TGTGCCAGCAGCCCCTCCAAGGGGCCGGGCTCCTACAATGAGCAGTTCTTC,CASSPSKGPGSYNEQFF
TRBV6-1,.,TRBJ1-2,.,TGTGCCAGCAGTGTAATTAGCGTCTACACCTTC,CASSVISVYTF
TRBV2,TRBD2,TRBJ2-3,.,TGTGCCAGCAGTGAACCAGCGGGGGGGCCCCATACGCAGTATTTT,CASSEPAGGPHTQYF
TRBV30,TRBD1,TRBJ1-4,.,TGTGCCTGGAGTGTCCTGACAGGGGCGAGTGAAAAACTGTTTTTT,CAWSVLTGASEKLFF